By share of the sample, the clone carrying this T cell receptor (gamma chain) is large (0.1 to 1%). The target antigen is unknown. The germline CDR1 and CDR2 sequences are VENAVY and YDSYNSRV. After removal of 0 bases from V and 5 bases from J, the junction contained 6 bases not matched to a gene. This CDR3 has 15 amino acids. This entry is derived from a study of gammadelta T cells in human blood. Regarding the study as a whole: Microbial exposure reportedly appeared to drive polyclonal expansion of innate gamma-delta T cells right after birth.

TCRdb re-called clones from the RT-PCR reads using CATT. The table shows over 500 gamma-chain clones, with about 3% occurring only once. This chain joins TRGV8 and TRGJP2. Input material: non-Vgamma9Vdelta2 gamma-delta T cells from adult blood. This sequence originates from a human donor. In DNA, the CDR3 is TGTGCCACCTGGGATAGGTATCTAAGTGATTGGATCAAGACGTTT. Translation gives CATWDRYLSDWIKTF.